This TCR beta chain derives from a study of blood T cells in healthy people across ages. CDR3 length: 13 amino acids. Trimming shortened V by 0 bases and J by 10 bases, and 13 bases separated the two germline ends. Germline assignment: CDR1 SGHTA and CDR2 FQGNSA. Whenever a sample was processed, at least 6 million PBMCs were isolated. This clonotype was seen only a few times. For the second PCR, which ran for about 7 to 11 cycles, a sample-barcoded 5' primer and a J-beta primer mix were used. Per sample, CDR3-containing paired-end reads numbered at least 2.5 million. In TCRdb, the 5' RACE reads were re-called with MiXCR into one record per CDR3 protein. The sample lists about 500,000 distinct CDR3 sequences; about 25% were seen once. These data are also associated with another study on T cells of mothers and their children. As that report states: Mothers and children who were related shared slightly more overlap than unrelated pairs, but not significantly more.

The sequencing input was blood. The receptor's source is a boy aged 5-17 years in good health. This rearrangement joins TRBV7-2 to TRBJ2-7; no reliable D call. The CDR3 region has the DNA TGTGCCAGCAGCTTAGCTCGAAAAGCCACCCAGTACTTC. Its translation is CASSLARKATQYF.